This is a list of T cell receptor beta chains from one sample in a study of beta chain features in type 1 diabetes. Sequenced by immunoSEQ multiplex PCR; TCRdb stores in-frame clones only, minus some. The data show fewer than 350,000 clones, 15% seen once. Sequencing input: naive CD4+ T cells from blood. These receptors were taken from a man aged 18 to 30 with type 1 diabetes. Each CDR3 is given with its conserved first and last residue. D genes are given only for firm matches. Where a row states a size, it is once, few, many or the class of an expanded clone; other rows omit it.

size,D,J,V,CDR3,DNA
NA,NA,TRBJ2-2,TRBV2,CASEDSGNTGELFF,TGTGCCAGCGAGGATAGCGGGAACACCGGGGAGCTGTTTTTT
few,NA,TRBJ2-3,TRBV28,CASSLPVTDTQYF,TGTGCCAGCAGTTTACCTGTCACAGATACGCAGTATTTT
few,NA,TRBJ2-7,TRBV7-2,CASSPRLGGEQYF,TGTGCCAGCAGCCCCCGACTAGGAGGCGAGCAGTACTTC
few,TRBD2,TRBJ2-1,TRBV9,CASSVAVAGGFHNEQFF,TGTGCCAGCAGCGTAGCGGTAGCGGGGGGCTTCCACAATGAGCAGTTCTTC
NA,TRBD2,TRBJ2-7,TRBV5-1,CASSSTSEAYEQYF,TGCGCCAGCAGCTCTACTAGCGAAGCCTACGAGCAGTACTTC
NA,NA,TRBJ1-2,TRBV30,CAWSASRLGGYTF,TGTGCCTGGAGTGCTAGCAGGTTAGGCGGCTACACCTTC
NA,TRBD1,TRBJ2-3,TRBV10-3,CAISAGQGGSDTQYF,TGTGCCATCAGTGCCGGACAGGGCGGATCAGATACGCAGTATTTT
NA,NA,TRBJ2-7,TRBV5-4,CASSPPGGAEQYF,TGTGCCAGCAGTCCACCCGGGGGTGCGGAGCAGTACTTC
NA,NA,TRBJ1-5,TRBV30,CAWRGKGNNQPQHF,TGTGCCTGGAGGGGCAAGGGGAACAATCAGCCCCAGCATTTT
few,NA,TRBJ2-2,TRBV4-3,CASSQDWVTGNTGELFF,TGCGCCAGCAGCCAAGATTGGGTAACAGGGAACACCGGGGAGCTGTTTTTT
few,NA,TRBJ2-7,TRBV30,CAWSIIARGWVREQYF,TGTGCCTGGTCGATAATAGCCCGAGGCTGGGTAAGGGAGCAGTACTTC
few,TRBD1,TRBJ2-2,TRBV5-1,CASRPTRDRNTGELFF,TGCGCCAGCAGACCCACCCGGGACAGAAACACCGGGGAGCTGTTTTTT
NA,TRBD1,TRBJ2-1,TRBV29-1,CSVQGQVYNEQFF,TGCAGCGTCCAAGGACAGGTTTACAATGAGCAGTTCTTC
few,NA,TRBJ2-7,TRBV18,CASSSEQGSSYEQYF,TGTGCCAGCTCATCAGAGCAGGGGAGCTCCTACGAGCAGTACTTC
few,NA,TRBJ2-7,TRBV6-5,CASSFKGGTSYEQYF,TGTGCCAGCAGTTTTAAGGGGGGGACCTCCTACGAGCAGTACTTC
few,TRBD1,TRBJ1-2,TRBV5-4,CASSPPGQSYGYTF,TGTGCCAGCAGCCCGCCGGGACAGTCCTATGGCTACACCTTC
few,TRBD2,TRBJ2-7,TRBV7-2,CASSLGLAGSYEQYF,TGTGCCAGCAGCTTAGGGCTAGCGGGTTCCTACGAGCAGTACTTC
few,NA,TRBJ2-1,TRBV4-2,CASSQEIRLVDNEQFF,TGTGCCAGCAGCCAAGAGATACGACTAGTCGACAATGAGCAGTTCTTC
NA,NA,TRBJ2-1,TRBV18,CASSPNRGPNEQFF,TGTGCCAGCTCACCAAATAGGGGCCCCAATGAGCAGTTCTTC
few,NA,TRBJ1-5,TRBV28,CASSRPRGSNQPQHF,TGTGCCAGCAGCAGACCGAGGGGGAGCAATCAGCCCCAGCATTTT
NA,TRBD2,TRBJ2-2,TRBV30,CAWSGGGTGELFF,TGTGCCTGGAGTGGGGGGGGCACCGGGGAGCTGTTTTTT
few,TRBD1,TRBJ2-6,TRBV9,CASSVLGTGAAGANVLTF,TGTGCCAGCAGCGTACTCGGGACAGGGGCAGCGGGGGCCAACGTCCTGACTTTC
few,NA,TRBJ2-1,TRBV28,CASSLGGNYNEQFF,TGTGCCAGCAGTTTGGGCGGGAACTACAATGAGCAGTTCTTC
NA,TRBD1,TRBJ2-2,TRBV9,CASSVEGARLHGELFF,TGTGCCAGCAGCGTCGAGGGGGCTAGGCTCCACGGGGAGCTGTTTTTT
few,NA,TRBJ2-6,TRBV7-9,CASSLKGAGANVLTF,TGTGCCAGCAGCTTAAAGGGGGCTGGGGCCAACGTCCTGACTTTC
few,NA,TRBJ1-6,TRBV5-1,CASTLGGFGSPLHF,TGCGCCAGCACCCTTGGAGGGTTTGGATCACCCCTCCACTTT
few,NA,TRBJ1-2,TRBV10-3,CAISESRHLNYGYTF,TGTGCCATCAGTGAGTCGCGACACCTTAACTATGGCTACACCTTC
NA,NA,TRBJ2-2,TRBV15,CATSRDLAGELFF,TGTGCCACCAGCAGAGATCTTGCCGGGGAGCTGTTTTTT
few,TRBD1,TRBJ1-2,TRBV18,CASSAGTGNYGYTF,TGTGCCAGCTCAGCCGGGACAGGGAACTATGGCTACACCTTC
NA,TRBD1,TRBJ2-1,TRBV30,CAWTGQGKYNEQFF,TGTGCCTGGACCGGACAGGGAAAGTACAATGAGCAGTTCTTC
few,TRBD1,TRBJ1-1,TRBV27,CASSRNAGSQGWAFF,TGTGCCAGCAGCCGTAACGCGGGTTCACAGGGGTGGGCTTTCTTT
few,NA,TRBJ1-2,TRBV6-5,CASSSWMSGGEGYTF,TGTGCCAGCAGTTCTTGGATGAGCGGCGGGGAAGGCTACACCTTC
NA,TRBD1,TRBJ2-6,TRBV19,CASSGTAGANVLTF,TGTGCCAGTAGTGGGACAGCTGGGGCCAACGTCCTGACTTTC
NA,TRBD1,TRBJ2-6,TRBV30,CAWRAGTGTNVLTF,TGTGCCTGGAGAGCCGGGACAGGGACCAACGTCCTGACTTTC